The clone carrying this T cell receptor beta chain has more than one count but fewer than ten. What it binds is not known. Unique molecular identifiers featured in how the TCRbeta library was prepared. TCRdb analysed the PCR reads with MiXCR anew, one entry per CDR3 protein. The data contain 670,000 or so distinct CDR3 sequences, under 15% of them singletons. The entry originates in a study of T-cell reconstitution after alpha-beta-depleted transplantation in children. Study-level results: Newly produced T cells mostly provided counts and TCRbeta diversity after one year, as hyperexpanded clones declined.

J was trimmed by 13 bases and V by 3 bases; bases with no gene match: 17. Germline V gives CDR1 ENHRY, CDR2 SYGVKD. This CDR3 region has 16 residues. The sequencing here drew on PBMCs, taken before TCRalphabeta/CD19-depleted stem cell transplant. This receptor was obtained from a girl aged 2 to 10 with congenital amegakaryocytic thrombocytopenia, due to receive a stem cell transplant. This sequence joins TRBV10-3 and TRBJ2-1; 8 bases align to TRBD1. The CDR3 spells CAISDPRDRRLHGQFF. The CDR3 nucleotides are TGTGCCATCAGTGACCCCCGGGACAGGCGACTACATGGCCAGTTCTTC.